Below, one TCR beta chain is given with its context. The PCR had 60 Vbeta and 13 Jbeta primers. TCRdb's copy holds only in-frame clones and misses some; the assay was immunoSEQ multiplex PCR. Its listing shows more than 70,000 clones. This sample was taken from a study of cytomegalovirus exposure and HLA in healthy donors. While unrecorded immune exposures were likely, the donors were nominally healthy when sampled. Germline CDR1 is LNHDA and CDR2 is SQIVND (reference sequence). V lost 8 bases, J lost 2 bases, and 19 bases lay in between. The CDR3 consists of 15 residues. The sequenced material came from PBMCs. The chain uses TRBV19 and TRBJ2-7; D possibly corresponds to TRBD1 (5 bases). The receptor was isolated from a woman aged 55 to 70 in good health and CMV-seronegative. The CDR3 DNA follows: TGTGCCAGTGCCCCTCTCCAGGGTGACGCCTACGAGCAGTACTTC. It is translated as CASAPLQGDAYEQYF.